The source of this T cell receptor (beta chain) is a study of blood T cells in healthy people across ages. The authors ran a second PCR of roughly 7 to 11 cycles using a sample-barcoded 5' primer and a J-beta primer mix. MiXCR, run by TCRdb on the 5' RACE reads, gives a single entry per CDR3 protein. The sample includes 650,000 to 950,000 distinct CDR3 sequences, under 55% of them seen just once. This clonotype came up a few times. Looked up from germline, CDR1 is SGHTA and CDR2 is FQGNSA. The CDR3 is 16 amino acids. Trimming took 5 bases from V and 1 from J, leaving 12 bases between them. Sequences were obtained from blood. V usage is TRBV7-2 and J usage is TRBJ2-6; D remains ambiguous. The sequence came from a man in his sixties in good health. CDR3 loop: CASSHSSGSGANVLTF. DNA of the CDR3: TGTGCCAGCAGCCATTCTAGTGGGTCTGGGGCCAACGTCCTGACTTTC.